The subject of this entry is one T cell receptor (beta chain). Its antigen is not yet known. It has no much larger one-base neighbor in the sample; base qualities were not kept. The library relied on the immunoSEQ multiplex PCR assay. As for the original processing: To diagnose cytomegalovirus status from the catalog of TCR beta chain sequences, a statistical classification framework was built. Drawn from immuneACCESS, this table holds only the in-frame rearrangements with V and J called that TCRdb kept. Clones are partly lost; checked studies trace under half to an unresolved V gene and leave the rest unexplained. V and J calls and clone size are those listed in that table; D and trimming were worked out from the DNA. The sample profile shows 20,000 to 25,000 clones; 95% to 97% of them were found once. Of the sample, 10% falls within the top ten clones. Per the germline V gene, LGHNA is the CDR1 and YNFKEQ is the CDR2. There are 14 amino acids in the CDR3, from cysteine to phenylalanine inclusive. Only the CDR3 region is kept as DNA, spanning 42 bases read in frame from base 1. V sheds 1 base and J sheds 5 bases, leaving 8 bases between their ends.

The data were taken from a study of cytomegalovirus exposure and HLA in healthy donors (TCRdb year 2017). Concerning the study at large: A later analysis indicated that the 90 to 150 validation repertoires were generated on the platform also employed for the 700 or so repertoires of the first cohort. In addition to the first cohort of hundreds of subjects, a separate validation cohort of around 110 different subjects was used. To predict cytomegalovirus infection status, the study combined high-throughput TCR immunosequencing, statistical association of individual TCRs with disease status, and machine learning. The study was designed to test whether signatures of past pathogen exposure could be identified by cataloging public T cell receptors. Results and caveats for the whole study, not just this receptor: According to the authors, the approach could potentially be generalized to other disease states and immunological phenotypes. In vitro tests confirmed that a few of the cytomegalovirus-associated TCR beta chains recognize cytomegalovirus antigens. Cytomegalovirus status was reported to be diagnosed by the classifier with high specificity and sensitivity in both the original and validation cohorts. Of the cluster scores, roughly 95% were above 0 in a later analysis, which found that TCRs clustered in the first cohort also tended to co-occur in the 95 to 150 validation repertoires. A later analysis had no HLA typing for the validation cohort, so co-occurrence there was scored across all 110 or so repertoires. The study gave a list of 150 to 200 TCR beta chains associated with cytomegalovirus. Most TCR sequences were observed very rarely across donors, whereas some public TCRs were present in many individuals.

Separate from the approximately 700-subject first cohort, the validation cohort of roughly 110 subjects was the group to which the donors belonged. The receptor chain draws on TRBV4-2 and TRBJ2-2, and TRBD1 may be the D gene, going by 6 matching bases. The clonotype comes from a man aged 25-40 years in good health and CMV-seropositive. Sequencing was done on a sample of PBMCs. The CDR3 is CASSQGTGTGELFF. The sequenced DNA is TGTGCCAGCAGCCAAGGAACAGGGACCGGGGAGCTGTTTTTT.